This T cell receptor beta chain derives from a study of T cell responses to AZD1222 COVID-19 vaccine (dated by TCRdb to the early 2020s). For the study in its entirety: AZD1222 recipients with second doses at about 4 weeks or about 12 weeks were pooled, because spike-specific TCR depth and breadth did not differ between schedules. TCR sequencing was performed for about 250 trial participants, of whom around 210 were given two doses of AZD1222 and approximately 25 were given two doses of MenACWY control vaccine. Trial participants were enrolled by age into 18-55, 56-69 and 70-plus year subgroups, with approximately 160, 26 and 62 TCR-sequenced participants respectively.

Concerning this clone: What antigen it recognizes has not been identified. Within one base of it there is no much larger clone, and no base qualities were kept.

The CDR3 regions of human TCRbeta chains were analyzed by immunosequencing. The paper's processing steps were these. Repertoire TCRs were matched against a reference library of SARS-CoV-2-specific TCRs generated with the MIRA antigen-specificity platform. Breadth was defined as the fraction of unique TCRs that were SARS-CoV-2-associated. Depth was defined as the fraction of total T cells that were SARS-CoV-2-associated. Each spike-specific TCR was assigned to its reactive spike region and to a CD4 or CD8 class using the MIRA data. Log10-transformed breadth and depth values were compared by one-way ANOVA with Sidak's multiple comparisons tests. TCRdb stores this immuneACCESS table with in-frame sequences only. Part of the clones is absent; in the studies checked, under half of the shortfall reflects unresolved V genes, and no reason is known for the rest. The V and J calls and clone size are taken from that table; D and trimming were inferred from the DNA. Counted in this sample were around 130,000 clones; approximately 94% of them appeared once. The biggest ten clones account for roughly 6.6% of the sample.

Its CDR3 holds 16 amino acids, cysteine through phenylalanine. Just CDR3 DNA is preserved here, 48 bases in frame from base 1. Here V drops 8 bases and J drops 0 bases, and the junction holds 8 bases not matched to any gene. CDR1 and CDR2, looked up from the germline V gene, are KGHSH and LQKENI. Broader findings and caveats from the paper: Epitopes outside the regions mutated in the B.1.351 and B.1.1.7 variants were reportedly recognized by nearly half of the unique spike-specific TCRs. Because no day 14 peak-response samples were available, the repertoires could be characterized only after the peak T cell response. Spike-specific TCR breadth and depth rose significantly after two AZD1222 doses compared with day 0 and with MenACWY recipients. Conclusions about previously exposed vaccinees were limited because only six or seven AZD1222 recipients were SARS-CoV-2 seropositive at baseline. Participants were mostly white British, with more females than males. The authors suggested clonal diversity may have been underestimated. The 56-69-year group was small, and its depth increase did not reach significance, likely because of low power. Vaccine-associated CD4 TCRs spanned the whole spike protein, with dominant responses in regions 160-218 and 743-854.

Reading the label with the study, this specimen's time point is: baseline before first vaccination. Samples from vaccinated people were obtained from the UK trials COV001 and COV002, which included a single-blind randomized controlled phase 2/3 trial of AZD1222 (ChAdOx1 nCoV-19) in healthy adults. For TCRbeta chain sequencing, PBMC samples from trial participants were taken at day 0 and at day 28 after the second dose. This receptor was taken from an adult in good health. The material was peripheral blood, obtained on day 0 of AZD1222 vaccination. This receptor chain uses TRBV18 and TRBJ1-1; 11 junctional bases match TRBD1. Read as DNA, the sequence is TGTGCCAGCCAGGACAGGGGGCAGCTAATGAACACTGAAGCTTTCTTT. This gives the protein CASQDRGQLMNTEAFF.